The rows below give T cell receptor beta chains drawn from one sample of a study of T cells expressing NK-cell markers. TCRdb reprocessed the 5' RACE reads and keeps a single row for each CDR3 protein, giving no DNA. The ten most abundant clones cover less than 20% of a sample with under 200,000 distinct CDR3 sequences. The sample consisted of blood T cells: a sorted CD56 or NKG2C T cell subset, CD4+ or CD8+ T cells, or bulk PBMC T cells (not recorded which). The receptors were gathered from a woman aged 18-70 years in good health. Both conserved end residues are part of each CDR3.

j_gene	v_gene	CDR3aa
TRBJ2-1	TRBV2	CAGKAYNEQFF
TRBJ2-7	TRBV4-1	CASSRGEVYEQYF
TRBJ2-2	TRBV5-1	CASSLDTAGATGELFF
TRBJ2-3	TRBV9	CASSVVGRGTDTQYF
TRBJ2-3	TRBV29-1	CSVEDWGGGKDTQYF
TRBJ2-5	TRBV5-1	CASSLMGHLQETQYF
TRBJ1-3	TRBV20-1	CSATRAFSGNTIYF
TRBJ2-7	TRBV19	CASSILGTESSYEQYF
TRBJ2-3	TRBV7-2	CASSLGGGIADTQYF
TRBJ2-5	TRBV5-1	CASVPQGRHGETQYF
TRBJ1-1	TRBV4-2	CASSQERRMNTEAFF
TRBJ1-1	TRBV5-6	CASSPGQEDHTEAFF
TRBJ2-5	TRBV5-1	CASSGTSSETQYF
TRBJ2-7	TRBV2	CASSGRGSSYEQYF
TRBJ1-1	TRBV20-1	CSARDPMGGGTEAFF
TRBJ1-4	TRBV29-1	CSVANRGDNEKLFF
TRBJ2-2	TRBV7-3	CASSPNAGGNTGELFF
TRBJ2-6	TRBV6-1	CASTTAAGANVLTF
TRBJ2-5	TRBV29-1	CSVYGGGAVQTQYF
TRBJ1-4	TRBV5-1	CASSIQGSGEKLFF
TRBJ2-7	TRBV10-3	CAISGTGGTKRSYEQYF
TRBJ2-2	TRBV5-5	CASSLTDPGELFF
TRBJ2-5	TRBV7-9	CASSLEGGSVETQYF
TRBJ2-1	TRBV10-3	CAINGGGRASNEQFF
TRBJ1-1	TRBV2	CASSFDIRNTEAFF
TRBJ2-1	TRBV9	CASSVYPAVSYNEQFF
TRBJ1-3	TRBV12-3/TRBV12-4	CASRPNTELGNTIYF
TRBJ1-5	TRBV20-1	CSALGFSNQPQHF
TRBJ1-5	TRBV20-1	CSARDDGGYPPQHF
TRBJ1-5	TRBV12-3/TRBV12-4	CASSPGTVSNQPQHF
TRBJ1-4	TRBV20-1	CSARTSGEGGEKLFF
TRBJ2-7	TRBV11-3	CASSAGASYEQYF
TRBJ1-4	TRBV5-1	CASSSGQFSTNEKLFF
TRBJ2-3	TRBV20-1	CSASNRERTDTQYF
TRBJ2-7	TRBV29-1	CSVAPGTGYEQYF
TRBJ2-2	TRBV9	CASSVVGDTGELFF
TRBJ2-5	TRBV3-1	CASSQDPGRRETQYF
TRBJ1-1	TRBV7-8	CASSLQRRTGGTEAFF
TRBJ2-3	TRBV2	CASASPGGPSTDTQYF
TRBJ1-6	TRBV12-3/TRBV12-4	CASSFILGQGIHF
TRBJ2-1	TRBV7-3	CASSPRDYQNNEQFF
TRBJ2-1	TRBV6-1	CASSQIAGGGNEQFF
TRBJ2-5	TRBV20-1	CSARDATTQETQYF
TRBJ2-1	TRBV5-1	CASSDVAGGFEQFF
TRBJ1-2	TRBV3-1	CASSFKPGQTYGYTF
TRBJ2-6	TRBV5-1	CASSPGRSGANVLTF
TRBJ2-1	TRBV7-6	CASSPVRQGANNEQFF
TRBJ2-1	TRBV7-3	CASSPPGGGRVSNEQFF